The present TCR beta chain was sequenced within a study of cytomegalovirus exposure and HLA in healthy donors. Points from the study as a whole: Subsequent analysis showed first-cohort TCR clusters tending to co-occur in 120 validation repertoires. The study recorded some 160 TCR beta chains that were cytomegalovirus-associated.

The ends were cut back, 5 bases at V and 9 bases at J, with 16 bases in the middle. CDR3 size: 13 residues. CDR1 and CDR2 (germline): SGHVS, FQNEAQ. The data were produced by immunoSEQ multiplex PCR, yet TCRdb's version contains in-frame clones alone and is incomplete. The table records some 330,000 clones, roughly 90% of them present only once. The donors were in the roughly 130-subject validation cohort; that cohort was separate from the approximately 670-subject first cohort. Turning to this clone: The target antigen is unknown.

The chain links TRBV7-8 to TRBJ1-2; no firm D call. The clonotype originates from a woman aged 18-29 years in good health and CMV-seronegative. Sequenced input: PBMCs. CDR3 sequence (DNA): TGTGCCAGCAGCGTAATCGAACGGGGAAGCTACACCTTC. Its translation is CASSVIERGSYTF. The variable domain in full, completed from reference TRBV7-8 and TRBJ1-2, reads GAGVSQSPRYKVAKRGQDVALRCDPISGHVSLFWYQQALGQGPEFLTYFQNEAQLDKSGLPSDRFFAERPEGSVSTLKIQRTQQEDSAVYLCASSVIERGSYTFGSGTRLTVV.